The 14 T cell receptor beta chains given below trace back to one sample, sequenced in a study of post-analysis software for immune sequencing data. Study-level points and caveats: A few TRBV segments appeared more often in patients than in controls, and TRBV5-6, TRBV5-1 and TRBV20-1 were among these.

Their antigen targets remain unknown. TCR beta libraries were prepared from cDNA with unique molecular identifiers. One entry per CDR3 protein, called by TCRdb with MiXCR from the PCR reads. The repertoire holds about 770,000 distinct CDR3 sequences, with roughly 46% as singletons. Sequenced material: blood. These receptors came from a girl aged 5-17 years with multiple sclerosis.

This clonotype was picked up a small number of times. An end of the junction differs from the germline gene, which may be a read error. The J gene is TRBJ2-7, the V gene TRBV5-1; D is unresolved. Germline V gives CDR1 SGHRS, CDR2 YFSETQ. This CDR3 comprises 16 residues. The chain's CDR3 is CASSSTLGGSSCEQYF. In DNA, the CDR3 is TGCGCCAGCAGCTCGACCCTGGGTGGGTCGTCCTGCGAGCAGTACTTC.

CDR3 sequence: CASSSQLAPRGHYEQYF. CDR3 bases: TGTGCCAGCAGCTCCCAGTTAGCGCCGCGCGGGCACTACGAGCAGTACTTC. The gene calls are TRBV7-9 and TRBJ2-7, with a possible D match to TRBD2 (5 bases). V was cut by 4 bases and J by 3 bases, with 22 bases left in between. The CDR3 is 17 residues long. CDR1 and CDR2 (germline): SEHNR, FQNEAQ (reference sequence).

This chain links TRBV7-9 with TRBJ2-5, with 9 bases fitting TRBD1. The germline V gene has CDR1 SEHNR and CDR2 FQNEAQ (reference sequence). V shed 3 bases and J 4 bases; nucleotides not matched to a gene: 6. The CDR3 covers 15 residues. The CDR3 reads CASSLGQGGLETQYF. The CDR3 DNA reads TGTGCCAGCAGCTTGGGACAGGGAGGATTAGAGACCCAGTACTTC.

The chain combines TRBV4-3 with TRBJ2-3; 7 positions match TRBD1. Germline V lookup: CDR1 LGHNA, CDR2 YSLEER. The CDR3 has 15 amino acids. J gave up 0 bases and V 6 bases, and 6 bases lay outside the gene matches. The CDR3 loop is CASSQQGPSTDTQYF. The CDR3 nucleotides are TGCGCCAGCAGTCAACAGGGGCCGAGCACAGATACGCAGTATTTT.

CDR3 amino acids: CASSPTSGYSTDTQYF. As DNA, the CDR3 is TGTGCCAGCAGCCCAACTAGCGGATATAGCACAGATACGCAGTATTTT. This chain links TRBV7-3 with TRBJ2-3; 8 bases agree with TRBD2. J lost 0 bases, V lost 5 bases, and 7 bases had no gene match. Per germline, CDR1 SGHTA and CDR2 FQGTGA. The CDR3 consists of 16 residues.

The chain couples TRBV4-3 to TRBJ2-3; possibly TRBD2 for D (6 bases). This CDR3 region has 15 residues. In germline, CDR1 is LGHNA, CDR2 YSLEER. Trimming removed 1 base at V and 4 bases at J, with 12 bases between. The CDR3 is CASSQAGAVADTQYF. CDR3 nucleotide sequence: TGCGCCAGCAGCCAAGCGGGAGCGGTGGCAGATACGCAGTATTTT.

The V and J genes are TRBV14 and TRBJ2-7; maybe TRBD2 (6 bases). This CDR3 contains 15 residues. Trimming took off 3 bases at V and 4 bases at J, with 16 bases between the two ends. Germline V gives CDR1 SGHDN, CDR2 FVKESK. CDR3 sequence: CASSHPGLRGYEQYF. Here the CDR3 DNA reads TGTGCCAGCAGCCACCCGGGACTCCGCGGGTACGAGCAGTACTTC.

This clonotype was counted at least ten times. The chain combines TRBV12-3 or TRBV12-4 with TRBJ2-5; D gene ambiguous. CDR3 length: 11 amino acids. Trimming removed 6 bases at V and 7 bases at J, with 9 bases between. CDR3: CASSLVGTQYF. In nucleotides, the CDR3 is TGTGCCAGCAGCTTGGTTGGGACCCAGTACTTC.

The chain joins TRBV29-1 to TRBJ2-3; D is ambiguous. CDR1 and CDR2 from the germline V gene are SQVTM and ANQGSEA. The CDR3 spans 17 residues. With 3 bases removed from V and 1 base from J, the gap between germline ends came to 20 bases. CDR3 DNA: TGCAGCGTTGAGTTTCCCGTGACGCTCATTGGCACAGATACGCAGTATTTT. The encoded protein is CSVEFPVTLIGTDTQYF.

The rearrangement uses TRBV29-1 and TRBJ2-7; no clear D gene. The end of the DNA aligns better with TRBJ2-5, so the J call may be wrong. Germline V CDR1 and CDR2: SQVTM, ANQGSEA. This CDR3 comprises 12 residues. This CDR3 reads CSVDPVQETQYF. The CDR3 bases are TGCAGCGTTGACCCGGTCCAAGAGACCCAGTACTTC.

This clonotype was detected only once. The chain joins TRBV10-3 to TRBJ2-1; 8 bases align to TRBD2. V trimming: 6 bases; J trimming: 4 bases; junction bases outside the gene matches: 2. Germline CDR1 reads ENHRY; CDR2 reads SYGVKD. This CDR3 region has 13 residues. CDR3 region: CAISREGYNEQFF. Here the CDR3 DNA reads TGTGCCATCAGCCGGGAGGGGTACAATGAGCAGTTCTTC.

V is TRBV7-6 and J is TRBJ1-4; D call uncertain. This CDR3 comprises 14 residues. V lost 0 bases and J lost 7, with 9 bases in between. CDR1 is SGHVS, CDR2 FNYEAQ, per germline. Here the CDR3 DNA reads TGTGCCAGCAGCTTAGCCCCCGGTGGTGAAAAACTGTTTTTT. Amino acids: CASSLAPGGEKLFF.

This rearrangement joins TRBV9 to TRBJ2-7; D may be TRBD2 (5 bases). The CDR3 has 16 amino acids. Germline V CDR1 and CDR2: SGDLS, YYNGEE. The V and J ends lost 7 bases and 3 bases respectively, with 23 bases between them. CDR3 amino acids: CASSPSDTWELYEQYF. The CDR3 bases are TGTGCCAGCTCCCCCAGTGACACCTGGGAGCTCTACGAGCAGTACTTC.

J is TRBJ2-4 and V is TRBV28, with a possible D match to TRBD2 (5 bases). The J call is doubtful: the DNA matches TRBJ2-7 better. The CDR3 runs to 13 residues. Germline-derived CDR1 and CDR2 are MDHEN and SYDVKM. CDR3 coding DNA: TGTGCCAGCAGTTCCCCTTTCCGGGGCGAGCAGTACTTC. This gives the protein CASSSPFRGEQYF.